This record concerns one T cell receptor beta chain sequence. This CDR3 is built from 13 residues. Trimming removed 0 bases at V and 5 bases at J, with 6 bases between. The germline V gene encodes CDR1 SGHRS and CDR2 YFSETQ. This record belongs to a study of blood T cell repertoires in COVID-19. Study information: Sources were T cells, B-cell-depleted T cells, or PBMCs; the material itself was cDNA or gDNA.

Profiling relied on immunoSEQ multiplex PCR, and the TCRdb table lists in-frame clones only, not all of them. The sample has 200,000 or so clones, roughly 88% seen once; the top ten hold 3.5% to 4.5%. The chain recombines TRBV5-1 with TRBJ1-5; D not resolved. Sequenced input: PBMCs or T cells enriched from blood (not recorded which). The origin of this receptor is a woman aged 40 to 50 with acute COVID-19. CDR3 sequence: CASSLGLDQPQHF. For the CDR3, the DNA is TGCGCCAGCAGCTTGGGGTTAGATCAGCCCCAGCATTTT. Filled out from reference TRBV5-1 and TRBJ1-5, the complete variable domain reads KAGVTQTPRYLIKTRGQQVTLSCSPISGHRSVSWYQQTPGQGLQFLFEYFSETQRNKGNFPGRFSGRQFSNSRSEMNVSTLELGDSALYLCASSLGLDQPQHFGDGTRLSIL.